The text below deals with one TCR beta chain. The data were taken from a study of Ad26.COV2.S vaccination and SARS-CoV-2 variants. The assay was immunoSEQ multiplex PCR, and TCRdb's table has in-frame clones only and misses some. The sample consists of some 270,000 clones, approximately 88% of them appearing once. Described treatment: approximately 18 received Ad26.COV2.S at low or high dose, single or two shots; 5 received placebo; per-sample allocation not given. On day 63 after the first injection, vaccine and placebo recipients gave samples. The CDR3 length is 13 residues. Trimming cost V 2 bases and J 7 bases, with 9 bases left between them. Germline lookup yields CDR1 LGHDT and CDR2 YNNKEL (reference sequence).

The sequence was obtained from a person between 18 and 59 years old who received the Ad26.COV2.S COVID-19 vaccine or a placebo. Source: peripheral blood, taken in a trial of Ad26.COV2.S vaccine versus placebo. The V gene is TRBV3-1 (or the pseudogene TRBV3-2), the J gene TRBJ2-1; D unclear. The CDR3 loop is CASSQRGGNEQFF. DNA for the CDR3: TGTGCCAGCAGCCAACGCGGTGGGAATGAGCAGTTCTTC.